This is a list of T cell receptor beta chains from one sample in a study of blood T cell repertoires in COVID-19. Sequencing used immunoSEQ multiplex PCR; TCRdb keeps in-frame clones, though not all of them. The data show roughly 190,000 clones, with roughly nine tenths seen just once and about 22% held by the top ten. Sequenced material: PBMCs or T cells enriched from blood (not recorded which). The source of these receptors is a woman aged 35 to 49 in a cohort exposed to, infected with or recovered from COVID-19 (not recorded which). Each CDR3 is given with its conserved first and last residue. Expanded clones are given a class, and other clones once, few, many or no size at all.

>TRBV7-2|once
CASSKDGTSEIRQFF
>TRBV9|once
CASSAPGQGAEVKAGELFF
>TRBV28|NA
CASNQGVSGRVRDEQYF
>TRBV27|NA
CASSSSGRYEQYF
>TRBV29-1|NA
CSVGARAPNEKLFF
>TRBV6-5|few
CASSLKQGSAQPQHF
>TRBV24-1|NA
CATSDSGQGGDTIYF
>TRBV24-1|NA
CATSGGDLNTEAFF
>TRBV5-1|NA
CASSERTRSNTEAFF
>TRBV10-2|NA
CASSDLTVGNQPQHF
>TRBV5-1|NA
CASGTGGLYEQYF
>TRBV28|NA
CASRTGGLIYGYTF
>TRBV3-1/TRBV3-2|NA
CASSRRDHLGTSGRAYTGELFF
>TRBV28|few
CASSLGGSNSPLHF
>TRBV5-1|NA
CASSRPAGAGDEKLFF
>TRBV4-3|NA
CASSSWTGDESAKNIQYF
>TRBV3-1/TRBV3-2|NA
CASSQVSRQQTEAFF
>TRBV5-8|few
CASPSRVRAYEQYF
>TRBV6-1|NA
CASSEMWSQPQHF
>TRBV2|NA
CASEDSFNQPQHF
>TRBV28|NA
CASSPPNYRGAKNIQYF
>TRBV3-1/TRBV3-2|once
CASSLAGATDTQYF
>TRBV27|once
CASSWAGNTGELFF
>TRBV3-1/TRBV3-2|once
CASSQPSRGGFYEQYF
>TRBV20-1|NA
CSASAWAGRVNEQFF
>TRBV9|NA
CASSDPGSQGYNEQFF
>TRBV28|NA
CASRPQGHLTLWGEPQHF